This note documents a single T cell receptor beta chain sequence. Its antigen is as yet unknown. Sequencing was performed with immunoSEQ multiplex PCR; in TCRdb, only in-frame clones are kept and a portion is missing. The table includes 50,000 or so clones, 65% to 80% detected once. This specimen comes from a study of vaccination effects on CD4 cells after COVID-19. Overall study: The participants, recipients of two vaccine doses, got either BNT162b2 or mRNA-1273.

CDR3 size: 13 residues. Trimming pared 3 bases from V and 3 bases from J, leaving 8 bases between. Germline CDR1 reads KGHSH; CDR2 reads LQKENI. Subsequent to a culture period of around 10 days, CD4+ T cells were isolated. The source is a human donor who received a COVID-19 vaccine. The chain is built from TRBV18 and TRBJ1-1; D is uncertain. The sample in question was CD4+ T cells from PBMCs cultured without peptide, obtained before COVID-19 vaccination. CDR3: CASSPVVDTEAFF. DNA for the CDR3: TGTGCCAGCTCACCGGTAGTGGACACTGAAGCTTTCTTT.